This TCR beta chain emerged from a study of glioma-infiltrating T cells. Findings of the study overall: CDR3 overlap between tissue and blood was very small. Above-expected tissue-blood divergence occurred in all gliomas, most in low-grade ones.

The germline V gene has CDR1 MGHRA and CDR2 YSYEKL. V was trimmed by 1 base and J by 1 base, leaving 2 bases between them. This CDR3 spans 14 amino acids. TCR alpha and beta CDR3 regions were amplified from RNA using iRepertoire nested multiplex PCR. TCRdb ran MiXCR on the multiplex PCR reads and lists one entry per CDR3 protein. The sample contains around 44,000 distinct CDR3 sequences, around 22% of which appear only once. This clonotype was found many times. Antigen unknown. The sequencing input was glioma tissue, nonneoplastic brain tissue, or PBMCs (not recorded which). The chain employs TRBV4-1 and TRBJ2-6; D is uncertain. The receptor was derived from a human donor with low-grade glioma or glioblastoma, undergoing nonglioma brain surgery, or in good health (not recorded which). CDR3 bases: TGCGCCAGCAGCCAAGTTTCTGGGGCCAACGTCCTGACTTTC. Amino acids: CASSQVSGANVLTF.